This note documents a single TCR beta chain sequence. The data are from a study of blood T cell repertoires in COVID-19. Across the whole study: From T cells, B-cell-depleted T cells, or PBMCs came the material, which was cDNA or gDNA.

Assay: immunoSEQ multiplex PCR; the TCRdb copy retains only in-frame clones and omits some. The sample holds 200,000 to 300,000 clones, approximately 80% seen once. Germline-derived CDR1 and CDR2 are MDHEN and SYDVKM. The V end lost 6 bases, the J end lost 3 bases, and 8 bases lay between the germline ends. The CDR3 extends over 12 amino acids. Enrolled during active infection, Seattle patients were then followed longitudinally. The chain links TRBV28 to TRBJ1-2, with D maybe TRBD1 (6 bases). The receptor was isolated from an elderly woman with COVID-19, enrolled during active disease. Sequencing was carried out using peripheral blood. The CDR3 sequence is CASSSGDYGYTF. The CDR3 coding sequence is TGTGCCAGCAGCTCAGGGGACTATGGCTACACCTTC.